The following is a TCR beta chain sequence with its context. The target antigen is unknown. Assay: immunoSEQ multiplex PCR; the TCRdb copy retains only in-frame clones and omits some. Counted here are about 100,000 clones, around 86% occurring once; the ten biggest clones make up 6.3%. There are 13 residues in the CDR3. The V end lost 8 bases, the J end lost 0 bases, and 10 bases lay between the germline ends. The entry originates in a study of T cell responses to AZD1222 COVID-19 vaccine. Study-level points and caveats: White British ancestry dominated among donors, who included more females, and clonal diversity was possibly underestimated.

Here the sequenced sample was peripheral blood, taken on day 0 of AZD1222 vaccination. The V and J genes are TRBV12-3 or TRBV12-4 and TRBJ1-2; D remains unclear. The sequence was collected from an adult in good health. This CDR3 reads CASAPGANYGYTF. CDR3 DNA sequence: TGTGCCAGCGCGCCGGGCGCTAACTATGGCTACACCTTC.